This T cell receptor beta chain appears in the sequencing data of a study of shared clonotypes between healthy human individuals. Notes on the study in general: Naive CD4 clonotypes were shared across a handful of donors at roughly 5%.

Concerning this clone itself: What it binds is unknown.

Naive CD8 cells lacked CD45RO and underwent positive selection for CCR7, leaving out terminally differentiated effector memory CD45RA+ cells. V trimming: 2 bases; J trimming: 0 bases; junction bases outside the gene matches: 7. CDR1 LNHDA and CDR2 SQIVND come from the germline V gene (reference sequence). This CDR3 is built from 17 residues. The assay was carried out at the deep level. Clones were read by immunoSEQ multiplex PCR, and TCRdb kept only the in-frame ones, dropping some. In the table there are around 1.9 million clones, about 93% of which are singletons. The sequence derives from a man between 18 and 35 years old in good health. Some clones in this sample may be carry-over from other donors' samples. The sequenced sample consisted of naive CD8+ T cells from PBMCs. The V call is TRBV19, the J call TRBJ1-1, with 9 bases lining up with TRBD1. CDR3 amino acids: CASSIRWTGVMNTEAFF. The CDR3 DNA reads TGTGCCAGTAGTATAAGGTGGACAGGGGTCATGAACACTGAAGCTTTCTTT.